This T cell receptor beta chain was sequenced for a study of T cell responses to AZD1222 COVID-19 vaccine. The study, taken as a whole, reports: Clonal diversity was possibly underestimated, and white British individuals and females predominated among donors.

Here immunoSEQ multiplex PCR was the method, and the copy in TCRdb shows in-frame clones only, minus some. The sample has tens of thousands of clones, 80% to 90% seen once. This clone showed up just a few times. Its antigen is as yet unknown. V lost 6 bases and J lost 4, with 9 bases in between. This CDR3 has 12 amino acids. Germline CDR1 SQVTM, CDR2 ANQGSEA. The chain carries TRBV29-1 and TRBJ2-2, with D perhaps matching TRBD1 (5 bases). This sample comprised peripheral blood, obtained 28 days after the second AZD1222 dose. This receptor was taken from an adult who received the AZD1222 COVID-19 vaccine. The CDR3 protein is CSVPDITGELFF. The DNA of the CDR3 is TGCAGCGTCCCGGACATCACCGGGGAGCTGTTTTTT.